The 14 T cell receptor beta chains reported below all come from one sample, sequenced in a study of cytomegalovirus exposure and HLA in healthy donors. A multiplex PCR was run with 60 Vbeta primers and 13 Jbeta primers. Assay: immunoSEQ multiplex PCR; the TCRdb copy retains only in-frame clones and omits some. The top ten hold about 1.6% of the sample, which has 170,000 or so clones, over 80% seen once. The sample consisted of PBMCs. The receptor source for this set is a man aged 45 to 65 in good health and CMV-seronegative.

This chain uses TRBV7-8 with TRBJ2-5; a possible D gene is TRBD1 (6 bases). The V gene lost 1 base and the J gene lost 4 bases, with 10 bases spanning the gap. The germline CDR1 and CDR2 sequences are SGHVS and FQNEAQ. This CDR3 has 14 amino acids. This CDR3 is CASSLDGGGETQYF. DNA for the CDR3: TGTGCCAGCAGCTTAGATGGGGGCGGAGAGACCCAGTACTTC.

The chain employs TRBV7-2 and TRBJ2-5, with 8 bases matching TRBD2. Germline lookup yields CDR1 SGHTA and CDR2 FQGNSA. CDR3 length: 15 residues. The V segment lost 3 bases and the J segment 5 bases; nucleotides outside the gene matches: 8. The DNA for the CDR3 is TGTGCCAGCAGCTTTTCTCTTCGGGAGGGGGAGACCCAGTACTTC. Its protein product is CASSFSLREGETQYF. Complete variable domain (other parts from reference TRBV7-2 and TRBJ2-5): GAGVSQSPSNKVTEKGKDVELRCDPISGHTALYWYRQSLGQGLEFLIYFQGNSAPDKSGLPSDRFSAERTGGSVSTLTIQRTQQEDSAVYLCASSFSLREGETQYFGPGTRLLVL.

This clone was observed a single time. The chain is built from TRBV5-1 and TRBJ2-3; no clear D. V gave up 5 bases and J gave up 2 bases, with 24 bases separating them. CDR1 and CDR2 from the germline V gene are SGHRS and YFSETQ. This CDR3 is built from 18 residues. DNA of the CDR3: TGCGCCAGCAGACAATCACGCCTTCCCCCCCGGGTCACAGATACGCAGTATTTT. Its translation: CASRQSRLPPRVTDTQYF.

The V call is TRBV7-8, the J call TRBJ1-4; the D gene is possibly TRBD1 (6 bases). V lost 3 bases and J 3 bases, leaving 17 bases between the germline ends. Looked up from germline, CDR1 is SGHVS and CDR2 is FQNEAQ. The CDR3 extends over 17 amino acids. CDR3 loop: CASSFIGSPGANEKLFF. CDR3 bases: TGTGCCAGCAGCTTCATTGGCAGCCCAGGGGCTAATGAAAAACTGTTTTTT.

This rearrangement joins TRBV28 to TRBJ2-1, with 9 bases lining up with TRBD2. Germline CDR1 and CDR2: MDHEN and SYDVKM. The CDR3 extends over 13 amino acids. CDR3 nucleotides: TGTGCTAGCGGGAGTGGGACCTACAATGAGCAGTTCTTC. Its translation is CASGSGTYNEQFF.

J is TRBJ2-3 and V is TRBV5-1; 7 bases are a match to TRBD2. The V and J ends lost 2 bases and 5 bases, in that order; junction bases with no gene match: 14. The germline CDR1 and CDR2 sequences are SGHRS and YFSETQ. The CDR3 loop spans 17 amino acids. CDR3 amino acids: CASSFPNTGGLEDTQYF. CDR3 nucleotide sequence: TGCGCCAGCAGCTTCCCCAATACGGGGGGTTTGGAAGATACGCAGTATTTT.

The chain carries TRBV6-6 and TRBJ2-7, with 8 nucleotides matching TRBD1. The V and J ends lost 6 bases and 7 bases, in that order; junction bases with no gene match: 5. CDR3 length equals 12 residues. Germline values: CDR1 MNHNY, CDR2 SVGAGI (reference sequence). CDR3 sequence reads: CASRTGDGEQYF. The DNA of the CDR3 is TGTGCCAGCAGGACAGGGGACGGGGAGCAGTACTTC.

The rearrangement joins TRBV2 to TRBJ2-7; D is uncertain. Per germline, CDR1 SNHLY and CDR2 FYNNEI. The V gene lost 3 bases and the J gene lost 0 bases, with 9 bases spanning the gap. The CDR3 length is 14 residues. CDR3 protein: CASSDSFSSYEQYF. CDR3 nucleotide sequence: TGTGCCAGCAGTGACTCCTTTAGCTCCTACGAGCAGTACTTC.

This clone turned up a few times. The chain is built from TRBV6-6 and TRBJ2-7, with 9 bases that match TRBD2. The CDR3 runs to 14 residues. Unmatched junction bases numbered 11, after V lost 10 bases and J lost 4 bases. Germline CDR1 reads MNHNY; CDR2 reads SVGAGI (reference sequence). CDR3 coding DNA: TGTGCCACTCGTGATCTAGCGGGGACGTACGAGCAGTACTTC. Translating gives CATRDLAGTYEQYF.

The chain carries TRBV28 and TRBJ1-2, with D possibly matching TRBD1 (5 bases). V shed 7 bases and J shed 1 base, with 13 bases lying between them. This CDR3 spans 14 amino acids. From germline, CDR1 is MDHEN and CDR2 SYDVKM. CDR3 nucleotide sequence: TGTGCCAGCATCCGTGGGGACTTTAACTATGGCTACACCTTC. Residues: CASIRGDFNYGYTF.

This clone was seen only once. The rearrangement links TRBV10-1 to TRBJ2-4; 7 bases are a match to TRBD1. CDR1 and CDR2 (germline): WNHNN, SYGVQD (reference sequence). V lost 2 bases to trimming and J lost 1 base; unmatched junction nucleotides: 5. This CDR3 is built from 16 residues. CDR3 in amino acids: CASSERGTEAKNIQYF. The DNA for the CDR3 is TGCGCCAGCAGTGAGAGGGGGACAGAGGCCAAAAACATTCAGTACTTC.

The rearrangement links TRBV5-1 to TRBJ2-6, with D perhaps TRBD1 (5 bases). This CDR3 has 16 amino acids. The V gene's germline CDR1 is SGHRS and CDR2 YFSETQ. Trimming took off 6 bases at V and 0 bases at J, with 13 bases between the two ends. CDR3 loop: CASKAGPSSGANVLTF. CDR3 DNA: TGCGCCAGCAAAGCAGGGCCCAGCTCTGGGGCCAACGTCCTGACTTTC.

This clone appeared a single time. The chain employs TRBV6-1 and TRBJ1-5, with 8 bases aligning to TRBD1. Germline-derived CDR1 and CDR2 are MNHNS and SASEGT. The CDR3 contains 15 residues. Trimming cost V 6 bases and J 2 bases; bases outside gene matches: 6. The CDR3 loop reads CASRGATGGNQPQHF. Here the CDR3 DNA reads TGTGCCAGCAGGGGGGCGACAGGGGGCAATCAGCCCCAGCATTTT.

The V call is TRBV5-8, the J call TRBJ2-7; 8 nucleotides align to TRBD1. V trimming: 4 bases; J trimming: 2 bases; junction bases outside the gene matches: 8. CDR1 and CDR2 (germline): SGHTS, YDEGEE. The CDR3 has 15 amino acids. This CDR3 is CASSPGTGDAYEQYF. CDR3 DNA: TGTGCCAGCAGCCCCGGGACAGGCGACGCCTACGAGCAGTACTTC.